This T cell receptor beta chain is from a study of naive and memory T cell subsets. The study, taken as a whole, reports: From naive to CM, EM and EMRA, diversity decreased and Gini increased. No ground truth validated the naive and memory repertoire findings.

This clonotype was counted between two and nine times. Its target is unknown. An equimolar mix of two oligonucleotides served as the beta constant-region primer for TRBC1 and TRBC2. The ligated cDNA underwent four PCR rounds using SP2 and nested alpha and beta constant-region primers. The cDNA 3' end received a ligated single-stranded oligonucleotide carrying the SP2 primer and a 12-nucleotide UMI. TCRdb processed the UMI-ligation and nested PCR reads anew with MiXCR; each CDR3 protein has one entry. The sample yields about 34,000 distinct CDR3 sequences, about 18% seen once. The clonotype was recovered from a human donor in good health. Sequenced input: effector memory CD4+ T cells from blood. The subset denotes: effector memory, CD45RA- CD27-.

The CDR3 DNA reads TGTGCCAGCAGTTTACAGGGGTTTATGAGCTACGAGCAGTACTTC. The encoded protein is CASSLQGFMSYEQYF. The chain is built from TRBV12-3 or TRBV12-4 and TRBJ2-7; D is possibly TRBD1 (6 bases). V lost 2 bases, J lost 3 bases, and 14 bases lay in between. This CDR3 contains 15 residues.